This T cell receptor (beta chain) was recovered during a study of T cell responses to AZD1222 COVID-19 vaccine. Findings and limits, study-wide: Most donors were white British and more were female, and clonal diversity was possibly underestimated.

Method: immunoSEQ multiplex PCR; TCRdb's copy keeps in-frame clones and lacks some. The sample consists of 90,000 to 150,000 clones, about 86% of them appearing once. CDR3 length equals 14 residues. CDR1 and CDR2 from the germline V gene are MNHEY and SVGAGI. Trimming shortened V by 2 bases and J by 0 bases, and 7 bases separated the two germline ends. On this clone: Its specificity is not known.

The sample in question was peripheral blood, obtained 28 days after the second AZD1222 dose. This sequence was found in an adult who received the AZD1222 COVID-19 vaccine. The genes are TRBV6-5 and TRBJ1-1; D not certain. CDR3 residues: CASSYDGVNTEAFF. CDR3 in DNA: TGTGCCAGCAGTTACGACGGAGTGAACACTGAAGCTTTCTTT.